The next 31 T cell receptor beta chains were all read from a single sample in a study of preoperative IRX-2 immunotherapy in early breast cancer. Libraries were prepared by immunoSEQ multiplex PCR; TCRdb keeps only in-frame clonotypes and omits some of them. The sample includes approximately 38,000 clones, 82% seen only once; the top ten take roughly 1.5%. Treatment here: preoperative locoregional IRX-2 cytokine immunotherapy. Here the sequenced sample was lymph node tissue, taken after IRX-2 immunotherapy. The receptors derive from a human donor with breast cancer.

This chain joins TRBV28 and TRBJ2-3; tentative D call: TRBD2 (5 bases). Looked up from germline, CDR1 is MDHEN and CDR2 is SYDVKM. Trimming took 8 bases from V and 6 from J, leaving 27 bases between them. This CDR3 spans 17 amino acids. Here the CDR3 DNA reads TGTGCCAGCTCGATTAGAAGCGGTACCACATTCGGGGATACGCAGTATTTT. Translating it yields CASSIRSGTTFGDTQYF.

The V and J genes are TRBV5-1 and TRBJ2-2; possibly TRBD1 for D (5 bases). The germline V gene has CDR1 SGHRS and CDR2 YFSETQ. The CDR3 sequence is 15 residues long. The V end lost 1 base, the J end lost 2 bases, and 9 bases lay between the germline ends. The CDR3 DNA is TGCGCCAGCAGCTTGAGGACATATAACACCGGGGAGCTGTTTTTT. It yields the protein CASSLRTYNTGELFF.

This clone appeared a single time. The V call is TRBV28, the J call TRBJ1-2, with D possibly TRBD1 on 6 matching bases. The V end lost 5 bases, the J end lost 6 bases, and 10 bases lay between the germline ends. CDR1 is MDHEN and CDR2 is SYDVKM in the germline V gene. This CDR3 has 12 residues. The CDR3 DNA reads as TGTGCCAGCAGTACACAGGGTAATGGCTACACCTTC. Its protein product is CASSTQGNGYTF.

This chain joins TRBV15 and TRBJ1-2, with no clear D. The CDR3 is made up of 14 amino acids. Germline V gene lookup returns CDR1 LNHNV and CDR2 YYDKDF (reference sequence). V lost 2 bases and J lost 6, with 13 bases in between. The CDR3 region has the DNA TGTGCCACCAGCAGACAATTAAAGACTGATGGCTACACCTTC. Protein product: CATSRQLKTDGYTF.

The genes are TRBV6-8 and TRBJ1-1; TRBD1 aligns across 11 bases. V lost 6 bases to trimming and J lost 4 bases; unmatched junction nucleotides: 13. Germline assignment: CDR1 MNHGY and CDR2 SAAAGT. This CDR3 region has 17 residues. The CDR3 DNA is TGTGCCAGCAGGTCGCAGACGACCGGGACAGGGGGCACTGAAGCTTTCTTT. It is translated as CASRSQTTGTGGTEAFF.

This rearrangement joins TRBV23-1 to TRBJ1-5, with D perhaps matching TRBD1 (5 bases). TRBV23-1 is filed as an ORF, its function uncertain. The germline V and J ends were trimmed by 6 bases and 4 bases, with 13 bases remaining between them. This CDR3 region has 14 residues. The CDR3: CASSQDWGNQPQHF. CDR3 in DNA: TGCGCCAGCAGCCAAGATTGGGGGAATCAGCCCCAGCATTTT.

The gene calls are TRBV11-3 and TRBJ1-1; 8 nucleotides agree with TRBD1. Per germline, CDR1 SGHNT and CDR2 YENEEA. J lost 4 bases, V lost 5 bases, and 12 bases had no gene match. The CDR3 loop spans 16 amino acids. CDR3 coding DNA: TGTGCCAGCAGCCCGGTTGGAGACAGGGGCTTCACTGAAGCTTTCTTT. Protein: CASSPVGDRGFTEAFF.

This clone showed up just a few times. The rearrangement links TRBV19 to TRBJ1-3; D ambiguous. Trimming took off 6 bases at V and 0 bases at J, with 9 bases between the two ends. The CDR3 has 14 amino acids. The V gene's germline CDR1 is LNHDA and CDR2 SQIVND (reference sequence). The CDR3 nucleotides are TGTGCCAGTAGCGAACTCCACTCTGGAAACACCATATATTTT. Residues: CASSELHSGNTIYF.

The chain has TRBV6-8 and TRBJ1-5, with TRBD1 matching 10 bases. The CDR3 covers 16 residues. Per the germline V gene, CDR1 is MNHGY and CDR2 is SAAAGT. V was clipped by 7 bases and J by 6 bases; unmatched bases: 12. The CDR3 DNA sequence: TGTGCCAGCACTCACCGGGACAGGGGCGTGATTCAGCCCCAGCATTTT. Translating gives CASTHRDRGVIQPQHF.

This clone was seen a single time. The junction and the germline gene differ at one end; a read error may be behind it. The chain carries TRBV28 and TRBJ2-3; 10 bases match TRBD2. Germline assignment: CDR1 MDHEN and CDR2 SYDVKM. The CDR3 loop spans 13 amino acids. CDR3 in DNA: TGTGCCAGCAGTTTCCCCAGCGGGGGGGCCATCAGTTTT. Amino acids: CASSFPSGGAISF.

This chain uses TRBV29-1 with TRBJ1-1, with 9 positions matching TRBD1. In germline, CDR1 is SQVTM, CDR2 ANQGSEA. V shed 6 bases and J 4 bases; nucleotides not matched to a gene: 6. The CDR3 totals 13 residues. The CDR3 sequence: CSVHRGQGTEAFF. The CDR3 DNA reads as TGCAGCGTCCACAGGGGGCAGGGCACTGAAGCTTTCTTT.

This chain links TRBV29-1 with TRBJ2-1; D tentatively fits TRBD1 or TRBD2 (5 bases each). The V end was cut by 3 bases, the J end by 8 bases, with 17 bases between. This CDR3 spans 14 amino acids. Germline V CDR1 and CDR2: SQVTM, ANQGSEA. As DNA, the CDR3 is TGCAGCGTTGAGGCGGGCAGGGCGGGCGATGAGCAGTTCTTC. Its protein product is CSVEAGRAGDEQFF.

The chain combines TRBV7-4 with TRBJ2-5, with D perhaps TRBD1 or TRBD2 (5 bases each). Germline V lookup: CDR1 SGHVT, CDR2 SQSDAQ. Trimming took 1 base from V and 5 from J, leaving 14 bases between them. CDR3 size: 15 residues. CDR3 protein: CASSLVGRAGETQYF. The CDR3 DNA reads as TGTGCCAGCAGCTTAGTAGGCAGGGCGGGCGAGACCCAGTACTTC. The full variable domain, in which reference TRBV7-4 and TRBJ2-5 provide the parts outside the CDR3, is GAGVSQSPRYKVAKRGRDVALRCDSISGHVTLYWYRQTLGQGSEVLTYSQSDAQRDKSGRPSGRFSAERPERSVSTLKIQRTEQGDSAVYLCASSLVGRAGETQYFGPGTRLLVL.

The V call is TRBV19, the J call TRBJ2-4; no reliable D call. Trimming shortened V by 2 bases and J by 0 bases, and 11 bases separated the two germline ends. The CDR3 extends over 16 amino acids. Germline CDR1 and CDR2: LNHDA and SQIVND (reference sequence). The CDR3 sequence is CASSIFGSLAKNIQYF. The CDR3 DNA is TGTGCCAGTAGTATATTTGGCTCGTTAGCCAAAAACATTCAGTACTTC.

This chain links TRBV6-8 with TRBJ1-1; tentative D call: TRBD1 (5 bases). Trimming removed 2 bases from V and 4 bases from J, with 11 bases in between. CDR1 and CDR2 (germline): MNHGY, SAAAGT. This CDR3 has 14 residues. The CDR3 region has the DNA TGTGCCAGCAGTTACGGTCAGGGCGGCACTGAAGCTTTCTTT. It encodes CASSYGQGGTEAFF.

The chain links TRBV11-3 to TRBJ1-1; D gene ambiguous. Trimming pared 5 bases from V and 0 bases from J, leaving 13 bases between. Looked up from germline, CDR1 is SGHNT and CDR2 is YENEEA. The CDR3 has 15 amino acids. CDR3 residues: CASSDRKYMNTEAFF. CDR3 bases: TGTGCCAGCAGCGACCGGAAGTATATGAACACTGAAGCTTTCTTT. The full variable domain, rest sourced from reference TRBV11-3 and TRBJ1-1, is EAGVVQSPRYKIIEKKQPVAFWCNPISGHNTLYWYLQNLGQGPELLIRYENEEAVDDSQLPKDRFSAERLKGVDSTLKIQPAELGDSAVYLCASSDRKYMNTEAFFGQGTRLTVV.

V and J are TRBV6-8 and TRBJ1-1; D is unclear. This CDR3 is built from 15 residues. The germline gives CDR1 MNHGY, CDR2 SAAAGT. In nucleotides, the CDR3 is TGTGTCACGAGGAGGTACGGGGATTTGAGCACTGAAGCTTTCTTT. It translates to CVTRRYGDLSTEAFF.

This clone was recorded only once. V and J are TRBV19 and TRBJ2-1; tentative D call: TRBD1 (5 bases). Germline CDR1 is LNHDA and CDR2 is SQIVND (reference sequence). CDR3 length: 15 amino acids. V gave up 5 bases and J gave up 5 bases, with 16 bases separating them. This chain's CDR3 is CASSLVGQNNNEQFF. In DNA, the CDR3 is TGTGCCAGTAGTTTAGTGGGGCAGAATAACAATGAGCAGTTCTTC.

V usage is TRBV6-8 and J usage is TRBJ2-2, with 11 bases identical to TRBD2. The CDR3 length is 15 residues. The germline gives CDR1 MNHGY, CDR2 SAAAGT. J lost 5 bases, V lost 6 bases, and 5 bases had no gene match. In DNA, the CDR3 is TGTGCCAGCAGGATAGCGGGGGGGCTAACCGGGGAGCTGTTTTTT. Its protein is CASRIAGGLTGELFF.

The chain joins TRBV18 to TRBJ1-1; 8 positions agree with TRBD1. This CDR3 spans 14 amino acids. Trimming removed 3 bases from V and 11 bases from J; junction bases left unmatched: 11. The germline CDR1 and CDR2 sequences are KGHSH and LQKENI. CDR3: CASSPSAGGGHAFF. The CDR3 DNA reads TGTGCCAGCTCACCCTCGGCAGGGGGCGGGCATGCTTTCTTT.

The CDR3 reads CASSYTPKTFNYGYTF. Written as DNA, the CDR3 is TGTGCCAGCAGTTACACCCCTAAGACCTTTAACTATGGCTACACCTTC. The chain combines TRBV6-8 with TRBJ1-2, with D uncertain. Germline V gene sequence: CDR1 MNHGY, CDR2 SAAAGT. This CDR3 contains 16 residues. Trimming cost V 2 bases and J 1 base, with 14 bases left between them.

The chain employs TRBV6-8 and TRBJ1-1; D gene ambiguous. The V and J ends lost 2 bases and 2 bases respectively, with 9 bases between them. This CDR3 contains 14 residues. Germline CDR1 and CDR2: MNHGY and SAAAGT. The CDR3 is CASSYQRVNTEAFF. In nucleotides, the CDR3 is TGTGCCAGCAGTTACCAAAGGGTCAACACTGAAGCTTTCTTT.

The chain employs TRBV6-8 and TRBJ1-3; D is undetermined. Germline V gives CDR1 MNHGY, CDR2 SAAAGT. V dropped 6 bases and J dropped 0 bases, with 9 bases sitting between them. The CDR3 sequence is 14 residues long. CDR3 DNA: TGTGCCAGCAGCTTTGACACCTCTGGAAACACCATATATTTT. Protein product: CASSFDTSGNTIYF.

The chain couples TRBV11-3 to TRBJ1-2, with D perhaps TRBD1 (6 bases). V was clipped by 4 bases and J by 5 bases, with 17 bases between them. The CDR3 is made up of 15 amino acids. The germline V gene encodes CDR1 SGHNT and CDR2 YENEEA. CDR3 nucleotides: TGTGCCAGCAGCTCCTCGGGGGGGCGCTTTTATGGCTACACCTTC. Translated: CASSSSGGRFYGYTF.

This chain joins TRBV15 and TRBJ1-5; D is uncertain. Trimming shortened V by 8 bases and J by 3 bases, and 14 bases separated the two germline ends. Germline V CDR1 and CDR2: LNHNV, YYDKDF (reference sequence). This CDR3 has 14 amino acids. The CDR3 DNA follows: TGTGCCACCGGACCAGCTTTCAACAATCAGCCCCAGCATTTT. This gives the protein CATGPAFNNQPQHF.

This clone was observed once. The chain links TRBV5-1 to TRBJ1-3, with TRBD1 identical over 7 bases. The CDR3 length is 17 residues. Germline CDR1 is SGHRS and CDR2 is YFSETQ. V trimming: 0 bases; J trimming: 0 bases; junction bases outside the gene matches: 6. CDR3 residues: CASSLAVTGTSGNTIYF. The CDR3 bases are TGCGCCAGCAGCTTGGCAGTGACAGGGACCTCTGGAAACACCATATATTTT.

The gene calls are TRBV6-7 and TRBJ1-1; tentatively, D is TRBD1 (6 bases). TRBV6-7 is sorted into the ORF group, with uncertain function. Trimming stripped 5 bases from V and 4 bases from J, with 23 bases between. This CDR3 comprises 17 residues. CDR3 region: CASSATWRGAVGTEAFF. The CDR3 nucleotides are TGTGCCAGCAGTGCGACCTGGCGGGGGGCGGTCGGCACTGAAGCTTTCTTT.

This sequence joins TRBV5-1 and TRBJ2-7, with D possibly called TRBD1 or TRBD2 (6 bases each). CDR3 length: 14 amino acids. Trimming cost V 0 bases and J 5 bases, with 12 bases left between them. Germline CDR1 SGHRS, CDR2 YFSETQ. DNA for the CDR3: TGCGCCAGCAGCTTGGGGGCTGGGGGGCACGAGCAGTACTTC. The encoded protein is CASSLGAGGHEQYF.

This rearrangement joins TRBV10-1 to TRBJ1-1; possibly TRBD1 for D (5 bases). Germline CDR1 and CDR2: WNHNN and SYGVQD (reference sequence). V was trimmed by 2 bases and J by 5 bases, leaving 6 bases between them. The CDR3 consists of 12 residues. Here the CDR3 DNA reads TGCGCCAGCAGTGAGAGGGGTACTGAAGCTTTCTTT. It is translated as CASSERGTEAFF.

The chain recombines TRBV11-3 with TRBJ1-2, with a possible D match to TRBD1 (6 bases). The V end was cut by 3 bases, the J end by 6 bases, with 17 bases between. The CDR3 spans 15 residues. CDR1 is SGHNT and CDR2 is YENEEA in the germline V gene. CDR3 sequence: CASSFNQRGINGYTF. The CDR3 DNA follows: TGTGCCAGCAGCTTTAATCAGAGGGGGATTAATGGCTACACCTTC.

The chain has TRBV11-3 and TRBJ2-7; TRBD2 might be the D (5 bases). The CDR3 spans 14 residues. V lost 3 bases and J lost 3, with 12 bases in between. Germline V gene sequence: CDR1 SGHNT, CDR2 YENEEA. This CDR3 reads CASSLRPGNYEQYF. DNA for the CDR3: TGTGCCAGCAGCTTGAGGCCGGGAAACTACGAGCAGTACTTC. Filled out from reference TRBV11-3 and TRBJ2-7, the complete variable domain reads EAGVVQSPRYKIIEKKQPVAFWCNPISGHNTLYWYLQNLGQGPELLIRYENEEAVDDSQLPKDRFSAERLKGVDSTLKIQPAELGDSAVYLCASSLRPGNYEQYFGPGTRLTVT.